This TCR beta chain was profiled in a study of glioma-infiltrating T cells. Using RNA template, CDR3s of TCR alpha and beta were amplified with iRepertoire arm-PCR. For one-step reverse transcription and amplification, about 90-400 ng of tissue mRNA or PBMC total RNA was used. TCRdb re-called the multiplex PCR reads with MiXCR, one entry per CDR3 protein. The sample contains roughly 120,000 distinct CDR3 sequences, around 25% of which appear only once. Overall study results and limits: Non-neoplastic patients had below-expected tissue-blood divergence, while all gliomas exceeded expectation.

Deletions cut 6 bases from V and 4 bases from J, with 16 bases between. Germline lookup yields CDR1 DFQATT and CDR2 SNEGSKA (reference sequence). The CDR3 consists of 14 residues. In its sample, this clonotype was seen many times. Its antigen is unidentified. The sample comprised glioma tissue, nonneoplastic brain tissue, or PBMCs (not recorded which). The chain combines TRBV20-1 with TRBJ1-5, with D perhaps TRBD1 (5 bases). This clonotype was sampled from a human donor with low-grade glioma or glioblastoma, undergoing nonglioma brain surgery, or in good health (not recorded which). CDR3 residues: CSALFTGANQPQHF. As DNA, the CDR3 is TGCAGTGCCCTCTTTACAGGCGCAAATCAGCCCCAGCATTTT.